Listed below are T cell receptor beta chains from one sample, sequenced in a study of T-cell reconstitution after alpha-beta-depleted transplantation in children. MiXCR, applied by TCRdb to the PCR reads, yields one record per CDR3 protein. The sample holds around 490,000 distinct CDR3 sequences, about 10% seen once. Material: PBMCs, mostly from graft donor cells, obtained 180 days after TCRalphabeta/CD19-depleted stem cell transplant. These TCRs come from a female patient between 2 and 15 years old who had a stem cell transplant for aplastic anemia, so the T cells may come from the graft donor. Each CDR3 is given with its conserved first and last residue. Rows may omit the clone size; those that give it use once, few, many or a size class.

clone size	V gene	J gene	CDR3 protein
many	TRBV10-3	TRBJ2-2	CAISDRGTSETGELFF
many	TRBV6-5	TRBJ2-5	CASSYSMFWTGKETQYF
many	TRBV4-3	TRBJ1-1	CASSPREDTEAFF
NA	TRBV7-2	TRBJ2-3	CASRPTGDTWDTQYF
NA	TRBV10-3	TRBJ1-3	CAISDHTGMGQNTIYF
NA	TRBV7-6	TRBJ1-2	CASTNEGGGKANGYTF
NA	TRBV12-3/TRBV12-4	TRBJ1-1	CASSQGWEAFF
NA	TRBV28	TRBJ2-7	CASTSPPGGTGRNEQYF
many	TRBV5-1	TRBJ1-5	CASSLGTGFSNQPQHF
few	TRBV5-1	TRBJ2-7	CASSLVGGRADEQYF